Given below is one TCR beta chain in context. Authors' analysis steps: Quantification of nucleated cells was approximated via reference gene primer amplification. Some clones are missing from TCRdb's copy, which holds only in-frame ones; the method was immunoSEQ multiplex PCR. V, J and clone size derive from that table, while D and trimming were established from the DNA sequence. This sample yields 65,000 to 70,000 clones, of which about 81% are seen a single time; around a tenth belongs to the top ten. The sample is drawn from a study of blood T cell repertoires in COVID-19. This clonotype was obtained from a human donor in a cohort sampled during active COVID-19. Sequenced sample: peripheral blood.

CDR3 sequence reads: CARRPTEAEAATLSQPQHF. The CDR3 DNA reads as TGTGCCAGAAGACCCACCGAGGCCGAGGCGGCTACGTTATCACAGCCCCAGCATTTT. The J gene is TRBJ1-5, the V gene TRBV5-3; D remains ambiguous. TRBV5-3 has ORF status, its function being uncertain. CDR3 size: 19 residues. V was pared by 5 bases and J by 7 bases, with 31 bases between.